The 18 T cell receptor beta chains below were found in one sample sequenced in a study of breast tumors, draining lymph nodes, adjacent tissues. In TCRdb, the multiplex PCR reads were re-called with MiXCR into one record per CDR3 protein. Among over 200,000 distinct CDR3 sequences listed, approximately 36% were seen once. Samples came from axillary lymph nodes draining the breast cancer. Sequenced input: axillary lymph node tissue. All receptors come from a female donor with breast cancer. Some clones in this sample may be carry-over from other donors' samples.

There are many counts of this clonotype. The chain combines TRBV5-6 with TRBJ2-6, with D uncertain. Germline assignment: CDR1 SGHDT and CDR2 YYEEEE. This CDR3 contains 16 residues. Trimming removed 6 bases at V and 2 bases at J, with 15 bases between. CDR3 loop: CASTPPLRAGANVLTF. The CDR3 coding sequence is TGTGCCAGCACCCCCCCCCTACGGGCTGGGGCCAACGTCCTGACTTTC.

This chain uses TRBV20-1 with TRBJ2-3; tentative D call: TRBD2 (5 bases). Germline V lookup: CDR1 DFQATT, CDR2 SNEGSKA (reference sequence). This CDR3 contains 13 residues. The V gene lost 6 bases and the J gene lost 0 bases, with 10 bases spanning the gap. This CDR3 is CSAARTSTDTQYF. The CDR3 region has the DNA TGCAGTGCGGCTCGGACTAGCACAGATACGCAGTATTTT.

Only a few counts were recorded for this clonotype. V and J are TRBV20-1 and TRBJ1-1; 7 bases are a match to TRBD1. CDR1 is DFQATT and CDR2 is SNEGSKA in the germline V gene (reference sequence). The CDR3 runs 14 residues. Germline trimming cut 0 bases from V and 5 bases from J; bases unmatched to any gene: 6. The CDR3 DNA follows: TGCAGTGCTAGAGAGACAGGGAGGATAACTGAAGCTTTCTTT. Its protein is CSARETGRITEAFF.

The count of this clonotype is one. V is TRBV24-1 and J is TRBJ2-1; 10 bases match TRBD1. Germline V gene lookup returns CDR1 KGHDR and CDR2 SFDVKD. Germline trimming cut 6 bases from V and 10 bases from J; bases unmatched to any gene: 14. This CDR3 spans 16 amino acids. In DNA, the CDR3 is TGTGCCACCAGTACCCCGGGTCGACAGGGGGCATTCGAGCAGTTCTTC. As protein: CATSTPGRQGAFEQFF.

This clonotype was counted many times. The V and J genes are TRBV7-3 and TRBJ1-6; D call uncertain. Per the germline V gene, CDR1 is SGHTA and CDR2 is FQGTGA. The CDR3 contains 15 residues. V was trimmed by 0 bases and J by 7 bases, leaving 10 bases between them. The CDR3 reads CASSLTAGWNSPLHF. The CDR3 DNA follows: TGTGCCAGCAGCTTAACGGCGGGGTGGAATTCACCCCTCCACTTT.

This clonotype has a count of ten or more. CDR3 in amino acids: CASRPDRGRSVNEKLFF. CDR3 DNA sequence: TGTGCCAGCAGACCAGACAGGGGGCGGTCCGTAAATGAAAAACTGTTTTTT. J is TRBJ1-4 and V is TRBV7-9, with 10 bases matching TRBD1. CDR1 is SEHNR, CDR2 FQNEAQ, per germline (reference sequence). The CDR3 loop spans 17 amino acids. V gave up 6 bases and J gave up 5 bases; unmatched junction bases: 12.

This clonotype was counted many times. The CDR3 DNA reads as TGTGCCAGCAGCACAACCCTGGACAGGGTTTACCAAGAGACCCAGTACTTC. Its protein product is CASSTTLDRVYQETQYF. The chain carries TRBV5-6 and TRBJ2-5, with 8 bases lining up with TRBD1. V lost 4 bases and J lost 0; bases outside the gene matches: 11. The germline V gene has CDR1 SGHDT and CDR2 YYEEEE. The CDR3 extends over 17 amino acids.

This clonotype was detected many times. This rearrangement joins TRBV6-1 to TRBJ2-5; 10 bases agree with TRBD1. With 6 bases clipped from V and 4 bases from J, the junction kept 11 bases outside the gene matches. Germline-derived CDR1 and CDR2 are MNHNS and SASEGT. The CDR3 length is 16 residues. The CDR3 reads CASSAGTGVVRETQYF. CDR3 coding DNA: TGTGCCAGCAGCGCCGGGACAGGGGTAGTACGAGAGACCCAGTACTTC.

The table lists this clonotype with a few counts. Just one base apart from a much larger clone, this may be a read error. Because the CDR3 is missing its conserved closing phenylalanine or tryptophan, this is likely a read error. The chain joins TRBV7-9 to TRBJ2-5; D is perhaps TRBD1 (5 bases). The V gene's germline CDR1 is SEHNR and CDR2 FQNEAQ (reference sequence). The CDR3 runs to 14 residues. V lost 5 bases, J lost 1 base, and 11 bases lay in between. The CDR3 is CASSIRQTQETQYL. The CDR3 DNA reads TGTGCCAGCAGCATCCGACAGACCCAAGAGACCCAGTACCTC.

Many counts were recorded for this clonotype. The gene calls are TRBV6-1 and TRBJ1-6; maybe TRBD1 (6 bases). The V end was cut by 6 bases, the J end by 9 bases, with 21 bases between. CDR3 length: 16 residues. Germline V lookup: CDR1 MNHNS, CDR2 SASEGT. The CDR3 region is CASRDGGGTSFSPLHF. The CDR3 DNA sequence: TGTGCCAGCAGGGACGGGGGGGGGACATCTTTTTCACCCCTCCACTTT.

V is TRBV7-2 and J is TRBJ1-2, with D perhaps matching TRBD1 (5 bases). V was cut by 0 bases and J by 3 bases, with 11 bases left in between. This CDR3 spans 15 amino acids. Germline CDR1 is SGHTA and CDR2 is FQGNSA. The CDR3 nucleotides read TGTGCCAGCAGCTTAGCGGGTAGGGGTGACTATGGCTACACCTTC. This sequence encodes CASSLAGRGDYGYTF. The full variable domain, in which reference TRBV7-2 and TRBJ1-2 provide the parts outside the CDR3, is GAGVSQSPSNKVTEKGKDVELRCDPISGHTALYWYRQSLGQGLEFLIYFQGNSAPDKSGLPSDRFSAERTGGSVSTLTIQRTQQEDSAVYLCASSLAGRGDYGYTFGSGTRLTVV.

This clonotype was observed many times. This chain uses TRBV14 with TRBJ2-7, with D perhaps matching TRBD1 (5 bases). The CDR3 consists of 14 residues. CDR1 is SGHDN, CDR2 FVKESK, per germline. Trimming left V 4 bases short and J 5 bases short, with 15 bases between. The CDR3 protein is CASSLRPGINEQYF. DNA of the CDR3: TGTGCCAGCAGCCTCCGGCCAGGGATAAACGAGCAGTACTTC. Drawing the rest from reference TRBV14 and TRBJ2-7, the complete variable domain is EAGVTQFPSHSVIEKGQTVTLRCDPISGHDNLYWYRRVMGKEIKFLLHFVKESKQDESGMPNNRFLAERTGGTYSTLKVQPAELEDSGVYFCASSLRPGINEQYFGPGTRLTVT.

The V and J genes are TRBV10-3 and TRBJ1-3, with 11 bases lining up with TRBD1. Germline values: CDR1 ENHRY, CDR2 SYGVKD. The CDR3 covers 16 residues. The junction had 3 bases not matched to a gene; V was cut back by 2 bases and J by 3 bases. The CDR3 loop is CAISEVGQGVGNTIYF. The DNA for the CDR3 is TGTGCCATCAGTGAGGTGGGACAGGGGGTTGGAAACACCATATATTTT.

V is TRBV2 and J is TRBJ2-5, with D perhaps TRBD2 (5 bases). V was cut by 4 bases and J by 7 bases, with 7 bases left in between. Germline-derived CDR1 and CDR2 are SNHLY and FYNNEI. The CDR3 has 11 amino acids. The CDR3 reads CASSVRVTQYF. The CDR3 nucleotides read TGTGCCAGCAGTGTGCGGGTGACCCAGTACTTC.

This sequence joins TRBV15 and TRBJ2-3; D not resolved. The germline CDR1 and CDR2 sequences are LNHNV and YYDKDF (reference sequence). The germline V and J ends were trimmed by 0 bases and 4 bases, with 17 bases remaining between them. The CDR3 contains 17 residues. This chain's CDR3 is CATSREGRLTAPDTQYF. The CDR3 DNA reads TGTGCCACCAGCAGAGAGGGTCGTCTTACCGCGCCAGATACGCAGTATTTT.

CDR3 sequence (DNA): TGTGCCAGCAGTCCGGGACAGACCTATGGCTACACCTTC. It codes for CASSPGQTYGYTF. The chain recombines TRBV6-6 with TRBJ1-2, with 7 bases fitting TRBD1. The germline CDR1 and CDR2 sequences are MNHNY and SVGAGI (reference sequence). The junction had 4 bases not matched to a gene; V was cut back by 5 bases and J by 4 bases. This CDR3 region has 13 residues.

The chain combines TRBV12-3 or TRBV12-4 with TRBJ1-4; 9 nucleotides match TRBD1. Unmatched junction bases numbered 6, after V lost 3 bases and J lost 7 bases. The CDR3 has 15 amino acids. Here the CDR3 DNA reads TGTGCCAGCAGTTTTGGGGACAGGGCGACTGAAAAACTGTTTTTT. Encoded protein: CASSFGDRATEKLFF.

This chain uses TRBV28 with TRBJ1-3, with unresolved D. The CDR3 totals 15 residues. Germline assignment: CDR1 MDHEN and CDR2 SYDVKM. Trimming stripped 6 bases from V and 0 bases from J, with 12 bases between. CDR3 loop: CASSYDADSGNTIYF. DNA of the CDR3: TGTGCCAGCAGCTACGACGCGGACTCTGGAAACACCATATATTTT.